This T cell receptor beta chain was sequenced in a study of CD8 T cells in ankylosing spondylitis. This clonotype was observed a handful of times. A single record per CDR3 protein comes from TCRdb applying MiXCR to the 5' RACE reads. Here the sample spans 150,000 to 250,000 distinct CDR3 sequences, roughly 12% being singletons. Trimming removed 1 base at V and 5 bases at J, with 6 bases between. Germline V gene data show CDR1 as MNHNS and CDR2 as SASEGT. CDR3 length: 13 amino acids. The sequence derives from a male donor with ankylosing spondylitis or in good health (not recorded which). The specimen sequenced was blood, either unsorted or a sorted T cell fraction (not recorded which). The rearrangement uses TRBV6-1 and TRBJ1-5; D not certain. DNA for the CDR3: TGTGCCAGCAGTGAAGAAGGTCATCAGCCCCAGCATTTT. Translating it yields CASSEEGHQPQHF.